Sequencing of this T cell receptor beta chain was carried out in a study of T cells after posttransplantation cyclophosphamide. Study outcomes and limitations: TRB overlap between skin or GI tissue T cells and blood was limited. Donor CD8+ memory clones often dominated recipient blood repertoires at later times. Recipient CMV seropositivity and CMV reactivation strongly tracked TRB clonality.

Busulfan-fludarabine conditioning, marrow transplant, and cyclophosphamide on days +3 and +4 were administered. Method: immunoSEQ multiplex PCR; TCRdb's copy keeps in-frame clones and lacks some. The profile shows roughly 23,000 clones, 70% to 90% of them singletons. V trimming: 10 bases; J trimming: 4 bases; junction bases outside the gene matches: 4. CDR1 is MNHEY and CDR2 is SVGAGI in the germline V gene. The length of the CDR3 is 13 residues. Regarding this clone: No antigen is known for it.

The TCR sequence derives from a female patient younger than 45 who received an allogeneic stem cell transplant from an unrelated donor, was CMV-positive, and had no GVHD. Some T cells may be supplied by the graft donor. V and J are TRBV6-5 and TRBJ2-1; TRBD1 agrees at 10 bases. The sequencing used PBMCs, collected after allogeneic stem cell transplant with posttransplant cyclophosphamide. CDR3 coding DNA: TGTGCCAACGGACAGGGGGAATACAATGAGCAGTTCTTC. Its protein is CANGQGEYNEQFF.